This note documents a single T cell receptor beta chain sequence. This clone was seen a single time. Its antigen is unknown. The record has no base qualities; no much larger clone is one base away. The source of the sample is a study of cytomegalovirus exposure and HLA in healthy donors (dated by TCRdb to the late 2010s). For the study in its entirety: An earlier analysis of 587 of the donors reported about 280 Gb of sequence data and 117 million unique TCR beta sequences obtained from 180 million or so T cells. An early release that covered more than 550 HLA-typed donors contained approximately 300 gigabases of sequencing data and roughly 84 million unique TCR sequences. Among the roughly 400 genotyped donors, roughly 80% belonged to the genetic ancestry cluster associated with self-reported Caucasian donors. The study was designed to test whether signatures of past pathogen exposure could be identified by cataloging public T cell receptors. The T cell repertoires of under 700 subjects were profiled by immunosequencing and related to cytomegalovirus serostatus. Along with the roughly 700-subject first cohort, a separate validation cohort of around 110 different subjects was used. To predict cytomegalovirus infection status, the study brought together high-throughput TCR immunosequencing, statistical association of individual TCRs with disease status, and machine learning. A later analysis re-examined previously published TCR beta repertoires from about 670 donors and added high-resolution HLA genotyping to investigate patterns of TCR occurrence. In the later analysis, no new phenotypic data were used to find candidate immune exposures; instead, reliance was placed on TCR beta sequences and their occurrence across donors. An earlier analysis of fewer than 750 of the donors used high-throughput TCR beta sequencing to judge whether each TCR beta V gene segment behaved as functional or pseudogenic. Donor age, sex, ethnicity and CMV serostatus were collected together with the repertoire data. A later genetic analysis took genome-wide SNP genotypes for about three fifths of the 666 donors and used that subset as a discovery cohort. All discovery cohort repertoires had been generated using a single sequencing platform. HLA typing covered class I and class II loci at four-digit resolution. The number of typed donors differed by locus: about 620-630 for A, B, C, DRB1 and DQB1; some 500 for DQA1; about 600 for DPA1; and around 490 for DPB1. Four to six DR-DQ haplotypes were handled as single units for association and clustering because linkage in the cohort was strong. Among 300 to 500 genotyped donors of the cohort, an average of roughly 230,000 unique TCR beta nucleotide sequences was sequenced per donor, of which about 20% were non-productive.

The cohort was made up of 666 healthy bone marrow donors. All cohort members were sampled while nominally healthy, although unrecorded immune exposures were likely present. The donor tested CMV seronegative, placing the donor among the 350 to 400 seronegative members of the cohort. A peripheral blood sample was collected from each donor, and TCR beta sequencing was performed on peripheral blood mononuclear cells. The Qiagen DNeasy Blood Extraction Kit was used to extract genomic DNA from the blood cell samples. Beyond this particular receptor, the publication reports: Specific HLA alleles were associated with 15,000 to 20,000 TCR beta sequences at a false discovery rate of 0.05 in a later analysis. HLA typing was unavailable for some donors at each locus, so association tests used only the typed subset. Some IMGT-functional V segments, including TRBV6-2 and TRBV6-3, could not be told apart with the 87-base-pair reads, so those segments were excluded. A cluster of highly shared sequence variants was judged likely to be a technical artifact of the sequencing pipeline. When HLA alleles, especially DR and DQ, strongly co-occurred, TCR associations were difficult to assign to individual alleles. Linkage disequilibrium might explain the correlated functional status among segregating V segments, but an unknown experimental factor could not be ruled out. The cohort was sequenced for TCR beta chains only, and without alpha or paired-chain data the features that could be detected were limited. According to the authors, the approach could potentially be generalized to other disease states and immunological phenotypes. A total of 150 to 200 TCR beta chains were listed by the study as associated with cytomegalovirus. The presence/absence analyses assumed that sequencing depth was roughly uniform across donors, and that assumption may not be true. A later analysis found that HLA-associated TCR beta chains were more clonally expanded and had lower generation probabilities than equally common non-associated chains. A further reported finding was that TCR beta sequences accurately predicted the HLA-A and HLA-B alleles for most subjects in the first cohort. Compared with the approximately 670-donor mean, donors in an Asian-associated ancestry cluster had fewer N-insertions in productive TCRs, according to a later genetic analysis. In vitro tests confirmed that a few of the cytomegalovirus-associated TCR beta chains recognize cytomegalovirus antigens. A later analysis reported that several top co-occurrence clusters appeared linked to parvovirus B19, influenza, CMV and Epstein-Barr virus. Most TCR sequences were observed very rarely across donors, whereas some public TCRs were present in many individuals. Most CMV-associated TCR beta chains appeared to be HLA-restricted in a later analysis, and the HLA associations seemed to be driven largely by CMV exposure. The classifier was reported to diagnose cytomegalovirus status with high specificity and sensitivity in both the original and validation cohorts. The only immune exposure information available for the cohort was CMV serostatus. In a later genetic analysis, a missense DCLRE1C variant was associated with V-gene and J-gene trimming of TCR beta chains, and the association was replicated in an independent cohort. In a later analysis, the rate of TCR association differed among HLA loci, with DRB1 alleles having the most associated TCRs and HLA-C alleles having the fewest. Because counts were too low, some 17 rarely observed V segments, including chromosome 9 orphons, were excluded from the earlier analysis of around 640 of the donors. Broadly in line with IMGT annotations, most TCR beta V segments showed up in productive rearrangements about 90% or about 30% of the time in an earlier analysis of roughly 590 of the donors.

Trimming removed 4 bases from V and 4 bases from J; the gene matches leave 8 bases unexplained. The germline V gene gives CDR1 as SNHLY and CDR2 as FYNNEI. Including the terminal cysteine and phenylalanine, the CDR3 comprises 15 residues. Just CDR3 DNA is preserved here, 45 bases in frame from base 1. Receptor amplification or capture employed the immunoSEQ multiplex PCR assay. For the multiplex PCR, a mixture combining 60 forward primers for TCR Vbeta segments and 13 reverse primers for TCR Jbeta segments was used. Amplification of the CDR3 region of rearranged TCR beta genes was performed with a multiplex PCR assay on genomic DNA. Amplified TCR beta libraries were sequenced as 87-base-pair reads on the Illumina HiSeq System. Processing in the source paper ran as follows. A later analysis tallied around 80 million unique TCR beta chains across the roughly 610 repertoires, and some 10 million of those chains were shared by two or more donors. A nearest-neighbor algorithm error-corrected the raw reads and collapsed the reads into unique sequences, merging closely related sequences to remove PCR and sequencing errors. Alignment of CDR3 sequences to IMGT reference sequences was used to assign V, D and J gene segments. For a sequence to be retained, a match of at least six nucleotides to both a V gene segment and a J gene segment was required. Rearrangements were classified as productive when the CDR3 lacked stop codons and remained in frame with V and J, and all other rearrangements were classified as non-productive. CDR3 was defined according to IMGT convention as the region running from the second conserved V-encoded cysteine to the conserved J-encoded phenylalanine. The earlier analysis of approximately 500 of the donors excluded sequences that lacked an unambiguous match to a single V gene segment. In an earlier analysis of 450 to 700 of the donors, V segments were called functional above 56.7% productive rearrangements and were called segregating when the between-donor standard deviation exceeded 5%. To diagnose cytomegalovirus status from the catalog of TCR beta chain sequences, a statistical classification framework was built. V and J gene assignment, in a later analysis, came from comparing TCR nucleotide sequences with IMGT/GENE-DB human TR gene sequences. The TCRdist pipeline was used in a later analysis to assign CDR3 sequences and most-parsimonious VDJ recombination scenarios. In a later analysis, each TCR beta chain was defined by its CDR3 amino acid sequence together with its V-gene family, and reads without a unique V-gene family were excluded. As a way to deal with suspected cross-contamination and a sequencing artifact, a later analysis dropped roughly 620 nucleotide sequences that were highly shared and had low generation probability. In a later analysis, a clonal expansion index for each public chain was calculated from normalized within-repertoire ranks of inferred template counts. In a later analysis, generation probabilities were computed using a VDJ recombination model fitted to out-of-frame rearrangements, and the results were checked against IGoR. In a later analysis, hypergeometric tests were used to score TCR-TCR, TCR-HLA and TCR-CMV co-occurrence, with a repertoire-size bias correction applied to TCR pairs. A later analysis estimated false discovery rates by permuting HLA or CMV assignments 20 times. In a later analysis, co-occurring TCRs were grouped using DBSCAN, with TCRdist sequence similarity added in when clustering inside HLA-allele-positive subsets. Co-occurrence clustering excluded repertoires with fewer than 30,000 or more than 120,000 public chains, plus five with anomalous nucleotide sharing. Entries here come from immuneACCESS through TCRdb and include only in-frame sequences with V and J called. Some clones fail to appear in such tables; in the studies checked, an unresolved V gene covers under half of the shortfall, and the cause of the remainder is unknown. From that table come the V and J calls and clone size; the DNA was used to work out D and trimming. The sample profile shows roughly 200,000 clones; 70% to 80% of them were found once. In total, the top ten clones hold about 1.9% of the sample.

What was sequenced was PBMCs. The clonotype originates from a man younger than 45 in good health and CMV-seronegative. The V gene is TRBV2 and the J gene is TRBJ2-5, with 8 middle bases fitting TRBD1. The base sequence is TGTGCCAGCAGTGCTCAGGACAGGGTGTCAGAGACCCAGTACTTC. The translation is CASSAQDRVSETQYF.